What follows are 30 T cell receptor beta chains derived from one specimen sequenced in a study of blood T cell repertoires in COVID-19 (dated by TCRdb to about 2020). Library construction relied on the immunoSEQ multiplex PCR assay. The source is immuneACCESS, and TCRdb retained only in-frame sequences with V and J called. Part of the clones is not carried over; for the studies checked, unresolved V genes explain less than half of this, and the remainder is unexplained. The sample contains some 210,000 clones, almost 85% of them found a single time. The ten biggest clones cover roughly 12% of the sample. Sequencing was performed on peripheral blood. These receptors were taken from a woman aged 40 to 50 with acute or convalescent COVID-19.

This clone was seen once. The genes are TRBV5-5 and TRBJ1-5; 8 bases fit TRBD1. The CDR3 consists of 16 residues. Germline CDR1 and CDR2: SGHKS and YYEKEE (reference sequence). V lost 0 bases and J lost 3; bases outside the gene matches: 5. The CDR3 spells CASSLAGTGPNQPQHF. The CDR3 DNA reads TGTGCCAGCAGCTTGGCGGGGACAGGACCCAATCAGCCCCAGCATTTT.

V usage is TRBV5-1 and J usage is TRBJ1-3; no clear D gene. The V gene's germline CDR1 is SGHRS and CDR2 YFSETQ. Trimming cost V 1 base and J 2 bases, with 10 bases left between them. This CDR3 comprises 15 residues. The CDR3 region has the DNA TGCGCCAGCAGCTTGCCGAGGGATGCTGGAAACACCATATATTTT. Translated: CASSLPRDAGNTIYF.

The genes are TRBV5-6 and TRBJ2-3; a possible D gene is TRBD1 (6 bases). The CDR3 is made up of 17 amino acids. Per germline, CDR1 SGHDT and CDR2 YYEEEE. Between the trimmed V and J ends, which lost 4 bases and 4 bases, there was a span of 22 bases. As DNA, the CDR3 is TGTGCCAGCAGCACCTACTTTGACAGGACTCAGGCAGATACGCAGTATTTT. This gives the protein CASSTYFDRTQADTQYF.

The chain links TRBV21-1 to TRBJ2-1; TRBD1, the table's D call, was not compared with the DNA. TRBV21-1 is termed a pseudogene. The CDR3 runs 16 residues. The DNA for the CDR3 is TGTGCCAGCAGCCTCCGGGACAGGGGGCGAGAGGGGGAGCAGTTCTTC. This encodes CASSLRDRGREGEQFF.

CDR3 DNA sequence: TGTGCCAGCAGTTACCGCCCAGGGGAAGGTGGCAATCAGCCCCAGCATTTT. Amino acid sequence: CASSYRPGEGGNQPQHF. The chain recombines TRBV6-2 or TRBV6-3 with TRBJ1-5, with D tentatively TRBD1 (6 bases). The CDR3 consists of 17 residues. V lost 2 bases, J lost 2 bases, and 16 bases lay in between. In germline, CDR1 is MNHEY, CDR2 SVGEGT.

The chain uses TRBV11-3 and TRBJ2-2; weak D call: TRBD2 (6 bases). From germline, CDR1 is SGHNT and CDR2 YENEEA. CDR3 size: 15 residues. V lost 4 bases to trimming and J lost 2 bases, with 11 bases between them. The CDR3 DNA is TGTGCCAGCAGCTCCTGGGACTCAAACACCGGGGAGCTGTTTTTT. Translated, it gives CASSSWDSNTGELFF.

CDR3 in DNA: TGTGCCACCAGCCGACGAACAGGGGGCGTCTCCAATGAGCAGTTCTTC. It encodes CATSRRTGGVSNEQFF. The chain links TRBV15 to TRBJ2-1, with 9 bases matching TRBD1. The CDR3 contains 16 residues. Per germline, CDR1 LNHNV and CDR2 YYDKDF (reference sequence). The junction had 11 bases not matched to a gene; V was cut back by 5 bases and J by 6 bases.

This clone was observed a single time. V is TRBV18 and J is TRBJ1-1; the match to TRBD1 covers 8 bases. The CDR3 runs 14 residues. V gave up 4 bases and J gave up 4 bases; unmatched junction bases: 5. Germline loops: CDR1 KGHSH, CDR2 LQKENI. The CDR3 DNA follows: TGTGCCAGCTCACTTTCAACAGGGGGCACTGAAGCTTTCTTT. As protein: CASSLSTGGTEAFF.

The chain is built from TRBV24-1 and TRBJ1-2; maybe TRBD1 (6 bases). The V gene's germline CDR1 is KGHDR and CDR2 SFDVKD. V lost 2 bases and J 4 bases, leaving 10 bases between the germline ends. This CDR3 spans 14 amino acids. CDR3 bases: TGTGCCACCAGTGATTCGGACAGATTCTATGGCTACACCTTC. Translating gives CATSDSDRFYGYTF.

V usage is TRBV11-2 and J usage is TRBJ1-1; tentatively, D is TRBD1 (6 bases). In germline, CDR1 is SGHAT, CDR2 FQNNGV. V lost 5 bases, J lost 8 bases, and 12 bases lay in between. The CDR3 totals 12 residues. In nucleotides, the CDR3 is TGTGCCAGCAGCCTATCCAGGGGAGAAGCTTTCTTT. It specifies CASSLSRGEAFF.

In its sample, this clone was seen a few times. CDR3 sequence reads: CATSDSRDITQHF. The CDR3 DNA reads TGTGCCACCAGTGATTCAAGAGACATCACACAGCATTTT. This sequence joins TRBV24-1 and TRBJ1-5; D ambiguous. CDR3 length equals 13 residues. V shed 2 bases and J shed 13 bases, with 14 bases lying between them. Germline V gene data show CDR1 as KGHDR and CDR2 as SFDVKD.

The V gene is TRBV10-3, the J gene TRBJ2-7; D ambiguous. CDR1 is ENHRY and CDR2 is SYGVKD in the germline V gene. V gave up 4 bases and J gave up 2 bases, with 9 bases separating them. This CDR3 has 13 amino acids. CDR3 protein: CAISGVGTYEQYF. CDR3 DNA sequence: TGTGCCATCAGTGGGGTGGGCACCTACGAGCAGTACTTC.

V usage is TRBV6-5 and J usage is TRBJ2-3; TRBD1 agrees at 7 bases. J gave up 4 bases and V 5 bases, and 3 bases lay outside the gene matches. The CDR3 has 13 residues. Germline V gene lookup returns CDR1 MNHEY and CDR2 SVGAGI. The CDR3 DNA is TGTGCCAGCAGTCAGGGGGTCTCAGATACGCAGTATTTT. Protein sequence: CASSQGVSDTQYF.

CDR3 residues: CASSDTTSKNIQYF. DNA for the CDR3: TGTGCCAGCAGTGATACGACATCAAAAAACATTCAGTACTTC. The V gene is TRBV2, the J gene TRBJ2-4; D is ambiguous. The germline V gene has CDR1 SNHLY and CDR2 FYNNEI. The CDR3 extends over 14 amino acids. Trimming left V 3 bases short and J 4 bases short, with 10 bases between.

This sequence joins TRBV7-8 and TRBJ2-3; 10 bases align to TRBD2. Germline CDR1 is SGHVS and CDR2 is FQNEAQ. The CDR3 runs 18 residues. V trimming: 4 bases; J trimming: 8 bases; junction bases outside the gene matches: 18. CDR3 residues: CASSSRRDLAGEGGTQYF. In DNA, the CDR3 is TGTGCCAGCAGCTCCCGCAGAGATCTAGCGGGAGAAGGGGGTACGCAGTATTTT.

The CDR3 loop is CASRSTGDSNQPQHF. In DNA form, the CDR3 reads TGTGCCAGCAGGTCGACAGGGGATAGCAATCAGCCCCAGCATTTT. The rearrangement links TRBV6-5 to TRBJ1-5; TRBD1 aligns across 8 bases. CDR1 and CDR2 (germline): MNHEY, SVGAGI. The CDR3 is 15 residues long. J lost 0 bases, V lost 6 bases, and 4 bases had no gene match.

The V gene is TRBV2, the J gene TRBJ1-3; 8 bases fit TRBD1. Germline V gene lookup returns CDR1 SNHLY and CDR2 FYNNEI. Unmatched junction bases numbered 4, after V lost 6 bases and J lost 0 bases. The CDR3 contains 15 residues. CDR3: CASSGTGVSGNTIYF. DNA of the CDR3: TGTGCCAGCAGCGGGACAGGCGTCTCTGGAAACACCATATATTTT.

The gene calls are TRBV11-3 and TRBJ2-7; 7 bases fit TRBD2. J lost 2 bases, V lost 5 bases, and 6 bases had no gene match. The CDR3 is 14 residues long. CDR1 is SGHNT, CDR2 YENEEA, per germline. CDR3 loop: CASSAGRRPYEQYF. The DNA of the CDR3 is TGTGCCAGCAGCGCCGGGAGGCGGCCCTACGAGCAGTACTTC.

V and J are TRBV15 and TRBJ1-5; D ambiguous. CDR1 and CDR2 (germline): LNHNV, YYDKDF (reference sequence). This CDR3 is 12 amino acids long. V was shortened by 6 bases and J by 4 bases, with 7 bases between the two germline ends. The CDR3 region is CATSFGNQPQHF. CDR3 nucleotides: TGTGCCACCAGTTTCGGGAATCAGCCCCAGCATTTT.

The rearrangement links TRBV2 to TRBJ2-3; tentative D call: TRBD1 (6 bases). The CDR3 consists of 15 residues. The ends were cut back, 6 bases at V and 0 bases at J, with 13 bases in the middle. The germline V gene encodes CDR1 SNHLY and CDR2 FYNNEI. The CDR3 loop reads CASSDTGFSTDTQYF. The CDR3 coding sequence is TGTGCCAGCAGCGATACAGGGTTCAGCACAGATACGCAGTATTTT.

CDR3 protein: CASSLVGQARGYTF. CDR3 bases: TGTGCCAGCAGCCTTGTTGGACAGGCTCGGGGCTACACCTTC. The V call is TRBV5-5, the J call TRBJ1-2; 7 bases line up with TRBD1. This CDR3 contains 14 residues. V lost 4 bases to trimming and J lost 8 bases; unmatched junction nucleotides: 11. The germline V gene encodes CDR1 SGHKS and CDR2 YYEKEE (reference sequence).

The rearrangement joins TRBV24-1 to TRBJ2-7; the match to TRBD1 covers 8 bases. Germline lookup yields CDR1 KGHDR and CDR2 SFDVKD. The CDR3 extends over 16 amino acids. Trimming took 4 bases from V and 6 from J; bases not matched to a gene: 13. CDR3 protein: CATSDPPRGLKVEQYF. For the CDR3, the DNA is TGTGCCACCAGTGACCCCCCCAGGGGGCTTAAGGTCGAGCAGTACTTC.

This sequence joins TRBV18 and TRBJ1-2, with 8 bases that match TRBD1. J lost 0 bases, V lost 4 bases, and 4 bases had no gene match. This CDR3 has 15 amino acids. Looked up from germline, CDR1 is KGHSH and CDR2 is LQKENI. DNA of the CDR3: TGTGCCAGCTCACGGCTGGGACAGGCTAACTATGGCTACACCTTC. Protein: CASSRLGQANYGYTF.

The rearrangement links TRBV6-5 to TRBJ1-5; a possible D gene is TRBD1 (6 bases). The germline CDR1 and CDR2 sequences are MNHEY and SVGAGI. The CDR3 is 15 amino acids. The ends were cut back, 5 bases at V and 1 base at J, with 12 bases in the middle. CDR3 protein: CASSHRETSNQPQHF. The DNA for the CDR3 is TGTGCCAGCAGTCACAGGGAGACCAGCAATCAGCCCCAGCATTTT.

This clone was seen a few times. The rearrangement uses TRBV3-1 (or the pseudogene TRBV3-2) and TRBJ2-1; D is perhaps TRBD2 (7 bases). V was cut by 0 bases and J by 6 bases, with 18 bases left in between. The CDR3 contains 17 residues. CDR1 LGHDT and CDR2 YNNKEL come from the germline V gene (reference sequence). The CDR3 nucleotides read TGTGCCAGCAGCCAAGATTTAGGGGGGGAGGTGTTCAATGAGCAGTTCTTC. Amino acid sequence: CASSQDLGGEVFNEQFF.

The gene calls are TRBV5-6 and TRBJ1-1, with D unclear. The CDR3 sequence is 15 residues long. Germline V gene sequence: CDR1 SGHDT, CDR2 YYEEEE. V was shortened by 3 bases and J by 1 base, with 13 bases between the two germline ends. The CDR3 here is CASSWVGSQNTEAFF. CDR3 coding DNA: TGTGCCAGCAGCTGGGTGGGGAGCCAGAACACTGAAGCTTTCTTT.

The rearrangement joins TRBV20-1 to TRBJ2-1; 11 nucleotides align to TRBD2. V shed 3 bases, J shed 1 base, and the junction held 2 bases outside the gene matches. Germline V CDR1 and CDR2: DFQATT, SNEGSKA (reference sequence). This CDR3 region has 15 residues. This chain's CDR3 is CSASWTSGSYNEQFF. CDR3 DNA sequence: TGCAGTGCTAGTTGGACTAGCGGGTCCTACAATGAGCAGTTCTTC.

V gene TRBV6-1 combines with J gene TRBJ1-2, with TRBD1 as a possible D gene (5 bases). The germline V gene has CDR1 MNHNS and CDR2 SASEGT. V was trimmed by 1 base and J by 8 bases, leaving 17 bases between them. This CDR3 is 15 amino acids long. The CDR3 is CASSEGTRGTTGYTF. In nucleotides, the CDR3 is TGTGCCAGCAGTGAAGGTACTCGCGGGACGACGGGCTACACCTTC.

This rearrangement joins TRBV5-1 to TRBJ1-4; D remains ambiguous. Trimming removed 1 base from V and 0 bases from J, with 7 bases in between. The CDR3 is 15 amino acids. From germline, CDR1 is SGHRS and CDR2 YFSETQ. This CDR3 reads CASSLRGATNEKLFF. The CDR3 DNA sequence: TGCGCCAGCAGCTTGAGAGGTGCAACTAATGAAAAACTGTTTTTT.

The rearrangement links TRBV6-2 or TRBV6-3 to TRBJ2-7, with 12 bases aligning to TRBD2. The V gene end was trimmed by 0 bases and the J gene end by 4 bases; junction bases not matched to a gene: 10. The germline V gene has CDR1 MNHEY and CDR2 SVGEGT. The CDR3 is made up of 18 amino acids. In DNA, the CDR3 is TGTGCCAGCAGTTACTCGACTAGCGGGAGTGATTTTCGATACGAGCAGTACTTC. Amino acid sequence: CASSYSTSGSDFRYEQYF.